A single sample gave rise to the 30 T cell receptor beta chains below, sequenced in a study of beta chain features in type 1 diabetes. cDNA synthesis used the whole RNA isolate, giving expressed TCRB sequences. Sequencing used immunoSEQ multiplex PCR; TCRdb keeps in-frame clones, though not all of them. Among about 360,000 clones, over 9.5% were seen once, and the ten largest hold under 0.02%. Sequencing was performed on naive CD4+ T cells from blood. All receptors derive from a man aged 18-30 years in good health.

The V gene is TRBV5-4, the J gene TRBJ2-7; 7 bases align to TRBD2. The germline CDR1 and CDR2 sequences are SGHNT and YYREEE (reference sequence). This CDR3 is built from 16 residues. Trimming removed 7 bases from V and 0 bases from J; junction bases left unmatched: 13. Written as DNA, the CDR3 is TGTGCCAGCTTTCGTGGGGGGAGCGGGACCTCCTACGAGCAGTACTTC. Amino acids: CASFRGGSGTSYEQYF.

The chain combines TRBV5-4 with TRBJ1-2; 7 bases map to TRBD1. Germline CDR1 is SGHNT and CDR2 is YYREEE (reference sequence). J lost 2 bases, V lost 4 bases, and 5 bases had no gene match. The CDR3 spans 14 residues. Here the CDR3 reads CASSPPTGNYGYTF. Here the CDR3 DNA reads TGTGCCAGCAGCCCCCCGACAGGGAACTATGGCTACACCTTC.

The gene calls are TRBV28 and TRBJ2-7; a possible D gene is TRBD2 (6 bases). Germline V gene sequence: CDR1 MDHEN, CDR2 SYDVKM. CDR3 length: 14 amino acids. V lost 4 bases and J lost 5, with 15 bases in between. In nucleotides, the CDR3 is TGTGCCAGCAGTTCTGAGGAGGGCATCGACGAGCAGTACTTC. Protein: CASSSEEGIDEQYF.

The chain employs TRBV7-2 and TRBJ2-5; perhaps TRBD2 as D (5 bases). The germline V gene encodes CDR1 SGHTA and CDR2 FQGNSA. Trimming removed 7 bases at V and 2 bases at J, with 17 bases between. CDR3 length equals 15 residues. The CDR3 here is CASTMAGQTQETQYF. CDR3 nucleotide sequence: TGTGCCAGCACCATGGCGGGTCAGACTCAAGAGACCCAGTACTTC.

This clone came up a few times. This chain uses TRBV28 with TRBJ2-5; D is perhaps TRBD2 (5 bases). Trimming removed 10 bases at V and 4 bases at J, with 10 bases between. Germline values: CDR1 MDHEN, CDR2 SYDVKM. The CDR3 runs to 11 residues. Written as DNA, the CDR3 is TGTGCCACGACTACCCGAGAGACCCAGTACTTC. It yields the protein CATTTRETQYF.

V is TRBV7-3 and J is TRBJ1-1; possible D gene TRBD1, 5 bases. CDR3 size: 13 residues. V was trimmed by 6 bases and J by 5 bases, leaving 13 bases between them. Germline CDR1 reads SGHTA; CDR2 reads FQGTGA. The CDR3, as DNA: TGTGCCAGCAGGGATGCAGGGAAGACTGAAGCTTTCTTT. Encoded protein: CASRDAGKTEAFF.

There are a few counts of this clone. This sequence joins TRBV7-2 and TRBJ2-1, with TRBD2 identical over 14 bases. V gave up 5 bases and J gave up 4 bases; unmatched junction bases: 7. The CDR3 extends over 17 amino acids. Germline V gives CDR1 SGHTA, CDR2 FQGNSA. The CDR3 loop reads CASSPMGLAGAYNEQFF. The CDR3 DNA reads TGTGCCAGCAGCCCGATGGGACTAGCGGGGGCATACAATGAGCAGTTCTTC.

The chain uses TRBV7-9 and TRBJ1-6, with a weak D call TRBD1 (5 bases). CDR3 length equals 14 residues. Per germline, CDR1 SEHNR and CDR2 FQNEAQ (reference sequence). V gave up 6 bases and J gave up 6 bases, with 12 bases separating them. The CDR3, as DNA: TGTGCCAGCAGTCCTCCAGGGTCTAATTCACCCCTCCACTTT. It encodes CASSPPGSNSPLHF.

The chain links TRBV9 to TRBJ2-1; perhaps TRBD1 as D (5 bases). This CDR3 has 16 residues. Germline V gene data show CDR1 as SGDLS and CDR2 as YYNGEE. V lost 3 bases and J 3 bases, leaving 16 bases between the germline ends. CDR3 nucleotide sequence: TGTGCCAGCAGCGCGTGGGGCGGTCAACGCTACAATGAGCAGTTCTTC. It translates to CASSAWGGQRYNEQFF.

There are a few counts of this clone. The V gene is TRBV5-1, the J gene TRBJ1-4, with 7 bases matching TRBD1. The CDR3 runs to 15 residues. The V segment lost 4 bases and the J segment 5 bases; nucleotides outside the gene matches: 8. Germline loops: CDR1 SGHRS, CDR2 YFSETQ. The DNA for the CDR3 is TGCGCCAGCAGCCACCGGGACAGCCTAAATGAAAAACTGTTTTTT. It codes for CASSHRDSLNEKLFF. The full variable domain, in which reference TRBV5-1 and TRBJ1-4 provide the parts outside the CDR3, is KAGVTQTPRYLIKTRGQQVTLSCSPISGHRSVSWYQQTPGQGLQFLFEYFSETQRNKGNFPGRFSGRQFSNSRSEMNVSTLELGDSALYLCASSHRDSLNEKLFFGSGTQLSVL.

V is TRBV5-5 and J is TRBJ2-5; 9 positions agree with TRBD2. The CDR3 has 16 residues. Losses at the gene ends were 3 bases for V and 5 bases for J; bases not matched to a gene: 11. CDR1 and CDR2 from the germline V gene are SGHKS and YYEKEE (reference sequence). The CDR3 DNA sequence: TGTGCCAGCAGCTGGGGGTATAGCGGGAGTTCCGAGACCCAGTACTTC. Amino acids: CASSWGYSGSSETQYF.

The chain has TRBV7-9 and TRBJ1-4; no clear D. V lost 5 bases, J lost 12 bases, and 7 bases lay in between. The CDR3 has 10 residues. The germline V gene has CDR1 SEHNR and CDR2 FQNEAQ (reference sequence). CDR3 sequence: CASSPLELFF. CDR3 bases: TGTGCCAGCAGCCCACTGGAACTGTTTTTT.

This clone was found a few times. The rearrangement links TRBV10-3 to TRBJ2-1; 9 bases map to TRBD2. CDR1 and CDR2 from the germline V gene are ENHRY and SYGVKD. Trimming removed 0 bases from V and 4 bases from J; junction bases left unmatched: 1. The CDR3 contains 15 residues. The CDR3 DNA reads TGTGCCATCAGTGAGTCGACTAGCGGATACAATGAGCAGTTCTTC. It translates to CAISESTSGYNEQFF.

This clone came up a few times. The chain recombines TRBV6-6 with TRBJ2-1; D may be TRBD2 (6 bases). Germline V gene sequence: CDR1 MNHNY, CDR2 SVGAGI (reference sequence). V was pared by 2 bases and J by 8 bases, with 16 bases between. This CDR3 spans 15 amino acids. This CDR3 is CASSYPAGTEYEQFF. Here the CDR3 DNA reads TGTGCCAGCAGTTACCCCGCCGGGACTGAATATGAGCAGTTCTTC.

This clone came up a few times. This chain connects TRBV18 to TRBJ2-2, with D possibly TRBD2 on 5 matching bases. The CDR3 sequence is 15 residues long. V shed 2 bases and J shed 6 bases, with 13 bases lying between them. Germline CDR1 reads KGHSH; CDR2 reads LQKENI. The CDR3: CASSPTRPGSGELFF. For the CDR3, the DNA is TGTGCCAGCTCACCAACTAGGCCGGGATCCGGGGAGCTGTTTTTT.

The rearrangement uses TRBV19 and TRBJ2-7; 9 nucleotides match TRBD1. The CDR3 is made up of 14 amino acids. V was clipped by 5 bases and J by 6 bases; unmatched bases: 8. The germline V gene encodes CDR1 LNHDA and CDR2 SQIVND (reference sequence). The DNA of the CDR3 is TGTGCCAGTAGTCCCGGGACAGGGACTGGCGAGCAGTACTTC. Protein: CASSPGTGTGEQYF.

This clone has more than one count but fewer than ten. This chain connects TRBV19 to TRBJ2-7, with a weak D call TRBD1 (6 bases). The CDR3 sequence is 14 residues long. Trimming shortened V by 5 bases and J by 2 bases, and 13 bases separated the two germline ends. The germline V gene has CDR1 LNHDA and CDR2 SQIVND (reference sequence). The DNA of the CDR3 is TGTGCCAGTAGTCCCCGGACAGAGACCTACGAGCAGTACTTC. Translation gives CASSPRTETYEQYF.

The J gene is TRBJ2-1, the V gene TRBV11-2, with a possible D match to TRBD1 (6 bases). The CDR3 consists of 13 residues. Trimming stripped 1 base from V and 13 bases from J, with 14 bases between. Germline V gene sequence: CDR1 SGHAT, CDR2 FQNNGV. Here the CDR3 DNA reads TGTGCCAGCAGCTTAGGGTTCGGACAGTTCCAGTTCTTC. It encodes CASSLGFGQFQFF.

The CDR3 reads CASSLPFGRAGEQFF. The CDR3 DNA follows: TGTGCCAGCTCACTTCCCTTTGGGAGGGCGGGCGAGCAGTTCTTC. V gene TRBV18 combines with J gene TRBJ2-1; TRBD2 matches 7 bases. Germline values: CDR1 KGHSH, CDR2 LQKENI. This CDR3 has 15 residues. V dropped 4 bases and J dropped 10; count of bases not matched to a gene: 13.

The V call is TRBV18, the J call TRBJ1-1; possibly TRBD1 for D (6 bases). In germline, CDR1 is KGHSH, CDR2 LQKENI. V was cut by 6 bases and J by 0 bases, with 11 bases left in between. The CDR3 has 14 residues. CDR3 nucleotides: TGTGCCAGCTCCCCGGACAGATTGAACACTGAAGCTTTCTTT. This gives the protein CASSPDRLNTEAFF.

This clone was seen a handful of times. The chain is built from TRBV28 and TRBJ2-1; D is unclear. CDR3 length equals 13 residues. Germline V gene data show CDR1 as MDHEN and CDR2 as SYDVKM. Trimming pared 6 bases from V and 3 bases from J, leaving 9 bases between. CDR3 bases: TGTGCCAGCAGCCGCCCAGACTACAATGAGCAGTTCTTC. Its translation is CASSRPDYNEQFF.

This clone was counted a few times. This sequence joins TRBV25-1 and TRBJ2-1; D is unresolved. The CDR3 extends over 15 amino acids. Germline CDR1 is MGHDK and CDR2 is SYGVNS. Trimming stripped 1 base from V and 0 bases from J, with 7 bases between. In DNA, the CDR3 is TGTGCCAGCAGTGAATCGAGGAGCTCCTACAATGAGCAGTTCTTC. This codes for CASSESRSSYNEQFF.

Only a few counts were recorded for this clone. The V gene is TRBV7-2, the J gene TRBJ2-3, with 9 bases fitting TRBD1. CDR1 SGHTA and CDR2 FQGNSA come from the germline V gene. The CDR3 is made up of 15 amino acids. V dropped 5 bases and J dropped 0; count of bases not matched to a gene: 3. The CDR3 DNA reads TGTGCCAGCAGCCCCGGGACAGGGAGCACAGATACGCAGTATTTT. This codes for CASSPGTGSTDTQYF.

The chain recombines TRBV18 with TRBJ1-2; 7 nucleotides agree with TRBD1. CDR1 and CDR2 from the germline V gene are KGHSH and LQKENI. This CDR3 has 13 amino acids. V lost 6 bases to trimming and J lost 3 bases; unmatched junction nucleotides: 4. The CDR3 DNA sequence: TGTGCCAGCTCCTCCGGGACAGACTATGGCTACACCTTC. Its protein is CASSSGTDYGYTF.

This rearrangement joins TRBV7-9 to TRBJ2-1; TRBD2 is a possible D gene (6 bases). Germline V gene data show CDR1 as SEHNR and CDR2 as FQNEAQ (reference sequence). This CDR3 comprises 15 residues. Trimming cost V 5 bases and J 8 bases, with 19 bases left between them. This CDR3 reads CASSQKPLAIDEQFF. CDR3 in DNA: TGTGCCAGCAGCCAAAAACCACTAGCCATCGATGAGCAGTTCTTC.

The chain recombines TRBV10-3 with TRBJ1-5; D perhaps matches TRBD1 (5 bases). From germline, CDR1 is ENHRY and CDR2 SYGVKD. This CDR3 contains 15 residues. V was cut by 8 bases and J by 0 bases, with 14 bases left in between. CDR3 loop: CAIGAGFPSNQPQHF. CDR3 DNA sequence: TGTGCCATCGGGGCAGGGTTCCCTAGCAATCAGCCCCAGCATTTT.

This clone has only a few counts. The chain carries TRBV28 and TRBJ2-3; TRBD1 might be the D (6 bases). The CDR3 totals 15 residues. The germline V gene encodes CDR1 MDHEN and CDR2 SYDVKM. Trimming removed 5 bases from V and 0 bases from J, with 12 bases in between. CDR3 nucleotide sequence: TGTGCCAGCAGTCCCCAGGGGCTTAGCACAGATACGCAGTATTTT. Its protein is CASSPQGLSTDTQYF. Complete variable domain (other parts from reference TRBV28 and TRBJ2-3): DVKVTQSSRYLVKRTGEKVFLECVQDMDHENMFWYRQDPGLGLRLIYFSYDVKMKEKGDIPEGYSVSREKKERFSLILESASTNQTSMYLCASSPQGLSTDTQYFGPGTRLTVL.

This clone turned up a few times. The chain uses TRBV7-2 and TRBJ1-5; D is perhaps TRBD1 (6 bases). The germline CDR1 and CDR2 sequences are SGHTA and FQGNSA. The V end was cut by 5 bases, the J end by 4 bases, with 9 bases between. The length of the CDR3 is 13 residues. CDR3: CASSKDRNQPQHF. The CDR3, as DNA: TGTGCCAGCAGCAAGGACAGAAATCAGCCCCAGCATTTT.

CDR3 in DNA: TGTGCCAGCAGCTTAAGGCAGGGCAATGAGCAGTTCTTC. Translated: CASSLRQGNEQFF. The V gene is TRBV11-2, the J gene TRBJ2-1, with D tentatively TRBD1 (5 bases). Trimming pared 2 bases from V and 6 bases from J, leaving 8 bases between. This CDR3 has 13 residues. Germline-derived CDR1 and CDR2 are SGHAT and FQNNGV.

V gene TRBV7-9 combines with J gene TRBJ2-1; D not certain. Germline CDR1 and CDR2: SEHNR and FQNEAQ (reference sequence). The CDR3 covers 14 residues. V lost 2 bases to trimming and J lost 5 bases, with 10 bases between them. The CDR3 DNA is TGTGCCAGCAGCTTATTCCCAGAGGACAATGAGCAGTTCTTC. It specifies CASSLFPEDNEQFF.